A selection of T cell receptor beta chains follows, all from one sample in a study of chemoradiotherapy in HPV16-positive cancers. Libraries were prepared by immunoSEQ multiplex PCR; TCRdb keeps only in-frame clonotypes and omits some of them. This sample has roughly 3,000 clones; approximately 88% occur once, and the top ten carry around 3%. The sample consisted of tumor tissue, taken from a patient who underwent chemoradiotherapy. All receptors derive from a human donor with HPV-associated anogenital cancer. Each CDR3 is given with its conserved first and last residue. A D gene is named only where the DNA matches it firmly. Size tells how often a clone was seen (once, few, many) or the class of an expanded clone, and some rows leave it out.

J	V	size	D	CDR3	DNA
TRBJ1-5	TRBV7-3	.	.	CASSLNSLPQHF	TGTGCCAGCAGCTTAAACAGTCTGCCCCAGCATTTT
TRBJ2-7	TRBV28	.	.	CASSLSGTDGSEQYF	TGTGCCAGCAGTTTATCGGGGACGGACGGCTCCGAGCAGTACTTC
TRBJ1-4	TRBV27	once	.	CASSPLGIRPGKLFF	TGTGCCAGCAGTCCCCTCGGGATTCGGCCTGGAAAACTGTTTTTT
TRBJ1-3	TRBV30	.	TRBD1	CAWSVRGQGLFSGNTIYF	TGTGCCTGGAGTGTACGGGGACAGGGGCTTTTCTCTGGAAACACCATATATTTT
TRBJ2-5	TRBV11-2	.	TRBD2	CASSLSVGREETQYF	TGTGCCAGCAGCTTATCGGTCGGGAGGGAAGAGACCCAGTACTTC
TRBJ2-2	TRBV19	.	TRBD2	CASSIGSGRNTGELFF	TGTGCCAGTAGTATAGGGAGCGGGAGAAACACCGGGGAGCTGTTTTTT
TRBJ1-1	TRBV5-6	once	.	CASSLRPGRGMNTEAFF	TGTGCCAGCAGCTTGAGACCGGGCAGGGGCATGAACACTGAAGCTTTCTTT
TRBJ1-2	TRBV6-5	.	.	CASSYQGGYTF	TGTGCCAGCAGTTACCAAGGAGGCTACACCTTC
TRBJ1-3	TRBV5-4	.	.	CASSQGRAESGNTIYF	TGTGCCAGCAGCCAAGGGAGGGCTGAATCTGGAAACACCATATATTTT
TRBJ1-6	TRBV30	.	.	CAWSVGQGRESPLHF	TGTGCCTGGAGTGTAGGGCAGGGGAGAGAATCACCCCTCCACTTT
TRBJ2-7	TRBV5-6	.	TRBD1	CASSGYGTGFPSHEQYF	TGTGCCAGCAGCGGTTACGGGACAGGGTTTCCCTCGCACGAGCAGTACTTC
TRBJ2-1	TRBV9	.	.	CASSVQGLYNEQFF	TGTGCCAGCAGCGTCCAGGGCCTATACAATGAGCAGTTCTTC
TRBJ2-2	TRBV5-1	.	.	CASSLWDTGELFF	TGCGCCAGCAGCTTGTGGGACACCGGGGAGCTGTTTTTT
TRBJ2-1	TRBV4-2	.	TRBD2	CASSQGVLAASYNEQFF	TGTGCCAGCAGCCAAGGGGTACTAGCGGCTTCCTACAATGAGCAGTTCTTC
TRBJ1-1	TRBV5-4	.	.	CASSLIEGNAEAFF	TGTGCCAGCAGCTTGATTGAAGGGAACGCTGAAGCTTTCTTT
TRBJ2-7	TRBV7-2	once	TRBD1	CASSSDRVANEQYF	TGTGCCAGCAGCTCGGACAGGGTGGCGAACGAGCAGTACTTC
TRBJ2-5	TRBV7-2	.	TRBD2	CASSTGLARETQYF	TGTGCCAGCAGCACGGGACTAGCCAGGGAGACCCAGTACTTC
TRBJ1-4	TRBV10-3	.	TRBD1	CAISEVGTGASNEKLFF	TGTGCCATCAGTGAGGTGGGGACAGGGGCGTCAAATGAAAAACTGTTTTTT
TRBJ1-5	TRBV2	.	.	CASSEGLWQPQHF	TGTGCCAGCAGTGAAGGTCTATGGCAGCCCCAGCATTTT
TRBJ2-5	TRBV6-5	.	TRBD1	CASSLRTGKETQYF	TGTGCCAGCAGTTTACGGACAGGGAAAGAGACCCAGTACTTC
TRBJ2-7	TRBV5-1	.	TRBD2	CASSPPLAGASEQYF	TGCGCCAGCAGCCCACCCCTAGCGGGAGCGAGCGAGCAGTACTTC
TRBJ2-2	TRBV2	.	TRBD2	CASSDDGSGRENTGELFF	TGTGCCAGCAGTGATGATGGTAGCGGGAGGGAGAACACCGGGGAGCTGTTTTTT
TRBJ2-7	TRBV11-2	.	.	CASSLGTEYEQYF	TGTGCCAGCAGCTTAGGGACAGAATACGAGCAGTACTTC
TRBJ2-7	TRBV5-4	.	TRBD1	CASSPGTGGIYEQYF	TGTGCCAGCAGCCCCGGGACAGGGGGCATCTACGAGCAGTACTTC
TRBJ1-2	TRBV12-5	.	.	CASGWGTSYGYTF	TGTGCTAGTGGTTGGGGGACGAGTTATGGCTACACCTTC
TRBJ2-3	TRBV11-3	.	.	CASSFEGGTDTQYF	TGTGCCAGCAGCTTCGAGGGGGGCACAGATACGCAGTATTTT
TRBJ2-7	TRBV10-3	.	TRBD1	CAISWTGELREQYF	TGTGCCATCAGTTGGACAGGGGAGTTGAGGGAGCAGTACTTC
TRBJ2-3	TRBV9	few	.	CASSPRDSTDTQYF	TGTGCCAGCAGCCCCCGGGACTCCACAGATACGCAGTATTTT
TRBJ1-1	TRBV7-2	once	TRBD1	CASSFPPDRGSFF	TGTGCCAGCAGCTTTCCCCCCGACAGGGGTTCGTTCTTT
TRBJ2-7	TRBV5-8	.	.	CASRSVTDEQYF	TGTGCCAGCAGAAGCGTGACGGACGAGCAGTACTTC
TRBJ2-2	TRBV5-4	.	TRBD2	CASSPGLAGAGELFF	TGTGCCAGCAGCCCCGGACTAGCGGGAGCCGGGGAGCTGTTTTTT
TRBJ1-1	TRBV7-9	.	.	CASSRGSTEAFF	TGTGCCAGCAGTAGGGGGAGTACTGAAGCTTTCTTT
TRBJ1-2	TRBV9	.	.	CASSVGARVAYGYTF	TGTGCCAGCAGCGTAGGGGCCAGGGTGGCCTATGGCTACACCTTC
TRBJ1-4	TRBV6-1	.	TRBD1	CASRYTGGPEKLFF	TGTGCCAGCAGATATACAGGGGGCCCTGAAAAACTGTTTTTT
TRBJ2-1	TRBV5-1	.	TRBD2	CASSTGTSGPTYNEQFF	TGCGCCAGCAGCACCGGGACTAGCGGACCTACCTACAATGAGCAGTTCTTC
TRBJ1-2	TRBV5-1	.	.	CASSFATEKSYTF	TGCGCCAGCAGCTTCGCGACAGAAAAGAGCTACACCTTC
TRBJ2-1	TRBV19	.	.	CASSIVTVDEQFF	TGTGCCAGTAGTATAGTTACCGTGGATGAGCAGTTCTTC
TRBJ2-2	TRBV28	.	.	CASSSDPTGGELFF	TGTGCCAGCAGTTCGGACCCGACAGGAGGGGAGCTGTTTTTT
TRBJ2-2	TRBV2	.	.	CASSEGLGLGTGELFF	TGTGCCAGCAGTGAGGGTTTAGGGTTGGGTACCGGGGAGCTGTTTTTT
TRBJ2-7	TRBV5-1	.	.	CASRTSFWLQSYEQYF	TGCGCCAGCAGGACCTCTTTTTGGCTTCAATCCTACGAGCAGTACTTC
TRBJ1-5	TRBV27	once	.	CASSLSGAWEPQHF	TGTGCCAGCAGTTTATCAGGGGCGTGGGAGCCCCAGCATTTT
TRBJ2-5	TRBV5-1	.	TRBD2	CASSLGVGGRRETQYF	TGCGCCAGCAGCTTGGGAGTGGGCGGGAGACGGGAGACCCAGTACTTC
TRBJ2-7	TRBV6-1	few	.	CASIDSLRPSIEQYF	TGTGCCAGCATTGATAGCCTCAGACCTTCCATCGAGCAGTACTTC
TRBJ1-1	TRBV28	.	.	CASFSGPPGDTEAFF	TGTGCCAGCTTTTCAGGGCCTCCCGGGGACACTGAAGCTTTCTTT
TRBJ2-7	TRBV5-1	once	.	CASSSYYEQYF	TGCGCCAGCAGCTCTTATTACGAGCAGTACTTC